What follows describes a single T cell receptor beta chain. Its antigen is not identified. The sample carries other DNA sequences with the same CDR3. This sample was taken from a study of shared clonotypes between healthy human individuals. Study outcomes and limitations: Rarefaction exposed incomplete sorted-subset sequencing despite large depth. Among a few donors, about 5% of naive CD4 clonotypes were found in common.

An even split of each subset's genomic DNA across several immunoSEQ plates was performed. Using immunoSEQ multiplex PCR, the repertoire was profiled, and TCRdb retains in-frame clones only, with some absent. The table shows about 1.5 million clones, with roughly 98% occurring only once. This TCR derives from a man aged 30 to 39 in good health. Sequencing used naive CD4+ T cells sorted from blood. Subset denoted: CD45RA+ positively selected.

CDR3 sequence: CASSTEMNTEAFF. The CDR3 DNA reads TGTGCCAGCTCAACAGAGATGAACACTGAAGCTTTCTTT. This chain joins TRBV2 and TRBJ1-1; D gene unclear. The germline V gene encodes CDR1 SNHLY and CDR2 FYNNEI. Trimming cost V 8 bases and J 0 bases, with 10 bases left between them. The CDR3 runs 13 residues.